Below, 30 T cell receptor beta chains from the same sample are listed, as sequenced in a study of cytomegalovirus exposure and HLA in healthy donors. With 60 Vbeta and 13 Jbeta primers, the PCR was carried out. The table came from immunoSEQ multiplex PCR; TCRdb's copy has only in-frame clones and leaves some out. This sample has roughly 150,000 clones, with 65% to 85% found just once. The sequenced sample was PBMCs. The receptor set was obtained from a woman aged 40 to 50 in good health and CMV-seropositive.

The J gene is TRBJ1-2, the V gene TRBV2, with D possibly matching TRBD1 (5 bases). The CDR3 contains 15 residues. V was clipped by 5 bases and J by 0 bases, with 13 bases between them. Germline V gives CDR1 SNHLY, CDR2 FYNNEI. The CDR3, as DNA: TGTGCCAGCAGTTCACAGGCTCTTGCTAACTATGGCTACACCTTC. Protein: CASSSQALANYGYTF.

This chain uses TRBV18 with TRBJ2-3; 7 bases match TRBD1. This CDR3 has 16 amino acids. The germline V gene has CDR1 KGHSH and CDR2 LQKENI. Germline trimming cut 0 bases from V and 5 bases from J; bases unmatched to any gene: 8. The CDR3 region is CASSPPNTGVGDTQYF. The CDR3 nucleotides are TGTGCCAGCTCACCACCTAATACAGGGGTTGGAGATACGCAGTATTTT.

The CDR3 loop reads CASSFLGVGGEKLFF. CDR3 in DNA: TGTGCCAGCAGTTTCCTTGGGGTCGGAGGGGAAAAACTGTTTTTT. This chain uses TRBV27 with TRBJ1-4, with D hard to call. This CDR3 contains 15 residues. Trimming removed 3 bases from V and 8 bases from J, with 16 bases in between. The germline gives CDR1 MNHEY, CDR2 SMNVEV (reference sequence).

This rearrangement joins TRBV27 to TRBJ2-7, with D maybe TRBD1 (6 bases). CDR1 is MNHEY, CDR2 SMNVEV, per germline (reference sequence). The CDR3 totals 14 residues. Trimming cost V 5 bases and J 0 bases, with 11 bases left between them. In DNA form, the CDR3 reads TGTGCCAGCAGTGGTCAGGGGACCTCCTACGAGCAGTACTTC. Its protein product is CASSGQGTSYEQYF.

The chain couples TRBV5-1 to TRBJ1-6; 10 bases agree with TRBD1. This CDR3 is built from 16 residues. Germline CDR1 SGHRS, CDR2 YFSETQ. J gave up 5 bases and V 4 bases, and 6 bases lay outside the gene matches. The CDR3 sequence is CASSGLGQGDNSPLHF. DNA of the CDR3: TGCGCCAGCAGCGGCCTAGGACAGGGGGATAATTCACCCCTCCACTTT.

The chain recombines TRBV6-5 with TRBJ1-6; D remains unclear. The V end lost 0 bases, the J end lost 5 bases, and 5 bases lay between the germline ends. CDR3 length: 14 amino acids. The germline V gene encodes CDR1 MNHEY and CDR2 SVGAGI. The CDR3 loop reads CASSYSDNNSPLHF. The CDR3 DNA follows: TGTGCCAGCAGTTACTCCGACAATAATTCACCCCTCCACTTT.

The chain links TRBV7-2 to TRBJ2-5; TRBD2 matches 8 bases. The CDR3 is 14 amino acids. Germline CDR1 SGHTA, CDR2 FQGNSA. V lost 4 bases to trimming and J lost 5 bases; unmatched junction nucleotides: 6. The CDR3 reads CASSWRGARETQYF. DNA for the CDR3: TGTGCCAGCAGCTGGCGGGGGGCCCGGGAGACCCAGTACTTC.

The table lists this clone with a count of one. The CDR3 loop is CASSLTAEQSTDTQYF. DNA of the CDR3: TGTGCCAGCAGCTTAACGGCGGAACAAAGCACAGATACGCAGTATTTT. V is TRBV11-3 and J is TRBJ2-3, with D uncertain. Deletions cut 2 bases from V and 0 bases from J, with 12 bases between. The CDR3 totals 16 residues. Germline V gene sequence: CDR1 SGHNT, CDR2 YENEEA.

The rearrangement uses TRBV28 and TRBJ2-3, with TRBD2 matching 11 bases. The germline gives CDR1 MDHEN, CDR2 SYDVKM. CDR3 size: 16 residues. The ends lost 4 bases at V and 0 bases at J; junction bases unmatched: 3. For the CDR3, the DNA is TGTGCCAGCAGTTCCGGGACTAGCGGTAGCACAGATACGCAGTATTTT. It encodes CASSSGTSGSTDTQYF.

The V and J genes are TRBV2 and TRBJ2-5; TRBD2 is a possible D gene (6 bases). V was cut by 7 bases and J by 2 bases, with 11 bases left in between. The CDR3 totals 13 residues. Germline V gene data show CDR1 as SNHLY and CDR2 as FYNNEI. Written as DNA, the CDR3 is TGTGCCAGCATTGGAGGGAATCAAGAGACCCAGTACTTC. Translating gives CASIGGNQETQYF.

This clone has a handful of counts. The V gene is TRBV2, the J gene TRBJ2-3, with 8 bases aligning to TRBD2. The CDR3 loop spans 17 amino acids. Trimming took 1 base from V and 0 from J; bases not matched to a gene: 6. Germline V gene sequence: CDR1 SNHLY, CDR2 FYNNEI. The CDR3: CASSEGRLARSTDTQYF. The CDR3 nucleotides are TGTGCCAGCAGTGAAGGCCGACTAGCGAGAAGCACAGATACGCAGTATTTT.

This clone was counted once. The genes are TRBV10-3 and TRBJ2-5; 9 bases are a match to TRBD1. This CDR3 spans 14 amino acids. The germline gives CDR1 ENHRY, CDR2 SYGVKD. Trimming took 11 bases from V and 3 from J; bases not matched to a gene: 10. CDR3 loop: CAATPGQGKETQYF. The CDR3 DNA reads TGTGCCGCCACCCCGGGACAGGGTAAAGAGACCCAGTACTTC.

The CDR3 protein is CASSDKTGAYNEQFF. The CDR3 DNA sequence: TGTGCCAGTAGTGATAAGACAGGCGCTTACAATGAGCAGTTCTTC. The rearrangement uses TRBV19 and TRBJ2-1; D is perhaps TRBD1 (6 bases). This CDR3 contains 15 residues. Germline V gives CDR1 LNHDA, CDR2 SQIVND (reference sequence). Trimming stripped 5 bases from V and 4 bases from J, with 15 bases between.

The CDR3 is CASSLVTGAYEQYF. In DNA, the CDR3 is TGTGCCAGCAGCTTAGTTACGGGAGCCTACGAGCAGTACTTC. The J gene is TRBJ2-7, the V gene TRBV11-2; the D gene is possibly TRBD2 (6 bases). The CDR3 consists of 14 residues. The germline CDR1 and CDR2 sequences are SGHAT and FQNNGV. Between the trimmed V and J ends, which lost 1 base and 2 bases, there was a span of 9 bases. Full variable domain (outside the CDR3, taken from reference TRBV11-2 and TRBJ2-7): EAGVAQSPRYKIIEKRQSVAFWCNPISGHATLYWYQQILGQGPKLLIQFQNNGVVDDSQLPKDRFSAERLKGVDSTLKIQPAKLEDSAVYLCASSLVTGAYEQYFGPGTRLTVT.

The genes are TRBV28 and TRBJ2-5; perhaps TRBD2 as D (6 bases). Judging by the DNA end, TRBJ2-7 fits better; the J call may be wrong. The CDR3 is 14 amino acids. The V gene's germline CDR1 is MDHEN and CDR2 SYDVKM. The CDR3 reads CASSEPGLSYEQYF. Here the CDR3 DNA reads TGTGCCAGCTCTGAACCGGGACTGAGCTACGAGCAGTACTTC.

This clone showed up just once. The chain uses TRBV21-1 and TRBJ2-5; whether TRBD2, the table's D call, matches the DNA was not checked. TRBV21-1 is classified as a pseudogene. CDR3 length: 16 residues. In nucleotides, the CDR3 is TGTGCCAGCAGCAAAGCGCTAGCGGGGGGGCAAGAGACCCAGTACTTC. Its protein is CASSKALAGGQETQYF.

The chain carries TRBV5-1 and TRBJ2-5, with a possible D match to TRBD2 (7 bases). V gave up 0 bases and J gave up 11 bases, with 20 bases separating them. The CDR3 length is 15 residues. Germline assignment: CDR1 SGHRS and CDR2 YFSETQ. The CDR3 spells CASSLDGTSRREQYF. DNA for the CDR3: TGCGCCAGCAGCTTGGACGGGACATCGCGGCGGGAGCAGTACTTC.

The gene calls are TRBV7-9 and TRBJ1-2; the D gene is possibly TRBD1 (6 bases). Germline V gene data show CDR1 as SEHNR and CDR2 as FQNEAQ (reference sequence). The CDR3 length is 13 residues. V was pared by 3 bases and J by 8 bases, with 13 bases between. The CDR3 loop reads CASSLSGGPGYTF. The CDR3 coding sequence is TGTGCCAGCAGCTTGTCGGGGGGCCCGGGCTACACCTTC.

V gene TRBV28 combines with J gene TRBJ1-2; TRBD1 might be the D (5 bases). The CDR3 totals 15 residues. Trimming removed 5 bases from V and 3 bases from J, with 16 bases in between. Germline V gene lookup returns CDR1 MDHEN and CDR2 SYDVKM. The chain's CDR3 is CASSTPGETDYGYTF. CDR3 nucleotide sequence: TGTGCCAGCAGTACCCCGGGCGAGACAGACTATGGCTACACCTTC.

The V call is TRBV19, the J call TRBJ2-2; D gene uncertain. Germline assignment: CDR1 LNHDA and CDR2 SQIVND (reference sequence). V was shortened by 6 bases and J by 4 bases, with 3 bases between the two germline ends. The CDR3 is made up of 11 amino acids. The chain's CDR3 is CASRSTGELFF. Here the CDR3 DNA reads TGTGCCAGTAGGAGCACCGGGGAGCTGTTTTTT.

CDR3 amino acids: CASSSGTINEQFF. CDR3 nucleotides: TGTGCCAGTAGCTCCGGGACTATCAATGAGCAGTTCTTC. The chain couples TRBV19 to TRBJ2-1; 7 nucleotides align to TRBD2. Germline loops: CDR1 LNHDA, CDR2 SQIVND (reference sequence). CDR3 length equals 13 residues. V dropped 6 bases and J dropped 6; count of bases not matched to a gene: 5.

The chain is built from TRBV7-2 and TRBJ1-3; D not certain. Germline V CDR1 and CDR2: SGHTA, FQGNSA. Deletions cut 4 bases from V and 0 bases from J, with 13 bases between. This CDR3 has 16 residues. CDR3 coding DNA: TGTGCCAGCAGCTCAAATCCGGGGATCTCTGGAAACACCATATATTTT. It is translated as CASSSNPGISGNTIYF.

This clone has a single count. V gene TRBV28 combines with J gene TRBJ2-1; possibly TRBD2 for D (5 bases). The CDR3 consists of 15 residues. V was cut by 6 bases and J by 8 bases, with 20 bases left in between. The germline gives CDR1 MDHEN, CDR2 SYDVKM. CDR3 coding DNA: TGTGCCAGCAGGTTGGGTCCAGGAGGTTCGTATGAGCAGTTCTTC. Amino acids: CASRLGPGGSYEQFF.

The chain uses TRBV11-2 and TRBJ2-3; D not resolved. CDR1 and CDR2 (germline): SGHAT, FQNNGV. Trimming took 0 bases from V and 6 from J, leaving 7 bases between them. The CDR3 spans 13 residues. The CDR3 DNA follows: TGTGCCAGCAGCTTAGAGTCCGTGGATACGCAGTATTTT. Translating gives CASSLESVDTQYF. Drawing the rest from reference TRBV11-2 and TRBJ2-3, the complete variable domain is EAGVAQSPRYKIIEKRQSVAFWCNPISGHATLYWYQQILGQGPKLLIQFQNNGVVDDSQLPKDRFSAERLKGVDSTLKIQPAKLEDSAVYLCASSLESVDTQYFGPGTRLTVL.

The chain employs TRBV2 and TRBJ2-1, with 11 bases identical to TRBD2. CDR1 SNHLY and CDR2 FYNNEI come from the germline V gene. V shed 5 bases and J 7 bases; nucleotides not matched to a gene: 7. This CDR3 is built from 15 residues. CDR3 protein: CASSRTSGSGNEQFF. In DNA form, the CDR3 reads TGTGCCAGCAGTCGAACTAGCGGGAGCGGAAATGAGCAGTTCTTC.

The chain links TRBV11-3 to TRBJ2-7, with TRBD1 as a possible D gene (5 bases). CDR1 and CDR2 from the germline V gene are SGHNT and YENEEA. CDR3 length: 13 residues. Trimming removed 1 base from V and 1 base from J, with 5 bases in between. The chain's CDR3 is CASSLGQSYEQYF. DNA for the CDR3: TGTGCCAGCAGCTTAGGACAGTCCTACGAGCAGTACTTC.

V gene TRBV2 combines with J gene TRBJ2-1, with 11 positions matching TRBD1. Unmatched junction bases numbered 5, after V lost 8 bases and J lost 5 bases. Per germline, CDR1 SNHLY and CDR2 FYNNEI. The CDR3 totals 14 residues. This CDR3 reads CASLWDRGNNEQFF. Written as DNA, the CDR3 is TGTGCCAGCCTTTGGGACAGGGGGAACAATGAGCAGTTCTTC. The full variable domain, completed using reference TRBV2 and TRBJ2-1, is EPEVTQTPSHQVTQMGQEVILRCVPISNHLYFYWYRQILGQKVEFLVSFYNNEISEKSEIFDDQFSVERPDGSNFTLKIRSTKLEDSAMYFCASLWDRGNNEQFFGPGTRLTVL.

The chain links TRBV6-5 to TRBJ2-1; 9 bases are shared with TRBD1. V shed 10 bases and J 8 bases; nucleotides not matched to a gene: 12. The germline gives CDR1 MNHEY, CDR2 SVGAGI. This CDR3 contains 14 residues. The CDR3, as DNA: TGTGCCACAGAAAACAGGGGGCATGGGGATGAGCAGTTCTTC. This codes for CATENRGHGDEQFF.

This CDR3 reads CASSLVLAATNNEQFF. The CDR3 bases are TGTGCCAGCAGCTTAGTATTAGCGGCTACTAACAATGAGCAGTTCTTC. This chain links TRBV7-9 with TRBJ2-1; a weak D match, TRBD2 (6 bases). The V gene's germline CDR1 is SEHNR and CDR2 FQNEAQ (reference sequence). Between the trimmed V and J ends, which lost 1 base and 5 bases, there was a span of 15 bases. The CDR3 covers 16 residues.

CDR3 residues: CASSLEAHSYEQYF. In DNA form, the CDR3 reads TGCGCCAGCAGCTTGGAAGCCCACTCCTACGAGCAGTACTTC. This chain connects TRBV5-1 to TRBJ2-7, with D hard to call. There are 14 residues in the CDR3. V was trimmed by 0 bases and J by 0 bases, leaving 7 bases between them. CDR1 and CDR2 from the germline V gene are SGHRS and YFSETQ.